The present entry profiles one T cell receptor (beta chain) with its context. Its antigen is still unknown. The data were taken from a study of CD8 T cells in ankylosing spondylitis. The CDR3 length is 13 residues. Germline-derived CDR1 and CDR2 are DFQATT and SNEGSKA (reference sequence). V was trimmed by 2 bases and J by 8 bases, leaving 13 bases between them. Study-wide findings and caveats: Several of the motif variants were reported before in synovial fluid and blood from reactive arthritis.

Quantitative molecular-barcoded 5'-RACE generated the TCR beta libraries. TCRdb re-called the 5' RACE reads with MiXCR, one entry per CDR3 protein. The sample consists of 200,000 to 250,000 distinct CDR3 sequences, 20% to 30% of them appearing once. J is TRBJ2-1 and V is TRBV20-1; the D gene is possibly TRBD2 (5 bases). This TCR was recovered from a male donor with ankylosing spondylitis or in good health (not recorded which). Sequenced material: blood, either unsorted or a sorted T cell fraction (not recorded which). The CDR3 DNA sequence: TGCAGTGCTAGACCGGGAAGATTAGATGAGCAGTTCTTC. As protein: CSARPGRLDEQFF.